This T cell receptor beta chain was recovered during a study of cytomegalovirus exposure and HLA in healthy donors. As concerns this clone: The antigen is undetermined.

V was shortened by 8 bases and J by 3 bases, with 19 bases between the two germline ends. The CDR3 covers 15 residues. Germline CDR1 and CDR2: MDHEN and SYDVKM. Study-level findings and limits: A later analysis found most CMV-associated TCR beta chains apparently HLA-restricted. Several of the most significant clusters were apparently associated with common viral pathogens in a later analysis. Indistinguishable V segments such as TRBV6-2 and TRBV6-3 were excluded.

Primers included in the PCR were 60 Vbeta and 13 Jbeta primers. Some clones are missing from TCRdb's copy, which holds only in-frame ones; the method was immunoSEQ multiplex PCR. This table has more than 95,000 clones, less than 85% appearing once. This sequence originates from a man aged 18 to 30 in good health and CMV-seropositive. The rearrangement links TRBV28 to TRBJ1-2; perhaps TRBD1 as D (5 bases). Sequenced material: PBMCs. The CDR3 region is CASGRTILMDYGYTF. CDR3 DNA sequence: TGTGCCAGCGGCAGGACAATTTTAATGGACTATGGCTACACCTTC.